This entry features one T cell receptor (beta chain) sequence. Its antigen remains unknown. These data are taken from a study of tumor-infiltrating lymphocytes in localized non-small cell lung cancer. Study details: From each patient, both tumor and uninvolved lung, non-adjacent to tumor, were sampled. Overall study findings and caveats: Available tissue quantity limited TCR sequencing to a patient subset. Immunotypes IM1 and IM2 had similar TCR-derived T-cell fractions.

Trimming took 4 bases from V and 0 from J, leaving 7 bases between them. Germline CDR1 GTSNPN, CDR2 SVGIG (reference sequence). The CDR3 covers 13 residues. Sequencing used immunoSEQ multiplex PCR; TCRdb keeps in-frame clones, though not all of them. Of some 9,900 clones listed, roughly 80% are singletons. The chain employs TRBV30 and TRBJ1-3; D gene ambiguous. The sequence derives from a human donor with non-small cell lung cancer. The sequenced sample consisted of uninvolved lung tissue not adjacent to the tumor. In DNA, the CDR3 is TGTGCCTGGATGTTGTACTCTGGAAACACCATATATTTT. Its translation is CAWMLYSGNTIYF.